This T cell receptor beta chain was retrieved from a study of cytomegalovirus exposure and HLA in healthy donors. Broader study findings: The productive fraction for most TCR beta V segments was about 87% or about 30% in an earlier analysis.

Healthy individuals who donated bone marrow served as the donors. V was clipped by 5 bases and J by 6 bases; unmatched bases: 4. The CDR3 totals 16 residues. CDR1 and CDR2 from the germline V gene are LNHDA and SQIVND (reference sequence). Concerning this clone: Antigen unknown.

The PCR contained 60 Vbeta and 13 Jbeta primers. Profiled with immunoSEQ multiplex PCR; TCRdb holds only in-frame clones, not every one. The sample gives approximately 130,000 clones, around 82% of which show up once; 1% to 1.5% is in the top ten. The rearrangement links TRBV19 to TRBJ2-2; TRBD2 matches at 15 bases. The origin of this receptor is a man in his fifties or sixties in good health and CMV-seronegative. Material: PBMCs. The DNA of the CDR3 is TGTGCCAGTAGTCCGGGACTAGCGGGAGGTCCCGGGGAGCTGTTTTTT. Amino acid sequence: CASSPGLAGGPGELFF.